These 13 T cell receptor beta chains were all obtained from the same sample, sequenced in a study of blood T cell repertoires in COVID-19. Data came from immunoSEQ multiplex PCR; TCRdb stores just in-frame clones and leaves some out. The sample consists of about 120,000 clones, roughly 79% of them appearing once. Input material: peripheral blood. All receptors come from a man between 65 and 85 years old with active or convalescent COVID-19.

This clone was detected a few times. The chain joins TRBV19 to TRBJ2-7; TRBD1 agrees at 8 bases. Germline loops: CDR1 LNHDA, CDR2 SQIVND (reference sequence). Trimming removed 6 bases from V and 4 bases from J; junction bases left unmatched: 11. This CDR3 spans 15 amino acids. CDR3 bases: TGTGCCAGTAGGGGCGTTGGACAGGGATTGTACGAGCAGTACTTC. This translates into CASRGVGQGLYEQYF. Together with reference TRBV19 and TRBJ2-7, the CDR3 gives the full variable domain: DGGITQSPKYLFRKEGQNVTLSCEQNLNHDAMYWYRQDPGQGLRLIYYSQIVNDFQKGDIAEGYSVSREKKESFPLTVTSAQKNPTAFYLCASRGVGQGLYEQYFGPGTRLTVT.

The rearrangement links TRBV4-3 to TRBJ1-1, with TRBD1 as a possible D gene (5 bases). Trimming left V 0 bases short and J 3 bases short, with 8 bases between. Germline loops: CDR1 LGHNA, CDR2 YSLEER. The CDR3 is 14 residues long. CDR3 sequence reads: CASSQDRGDTEAFF. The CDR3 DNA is TGCGCCAGCAGCCAAGATCGGGGGGACACTGAAGCTTTCTTT.

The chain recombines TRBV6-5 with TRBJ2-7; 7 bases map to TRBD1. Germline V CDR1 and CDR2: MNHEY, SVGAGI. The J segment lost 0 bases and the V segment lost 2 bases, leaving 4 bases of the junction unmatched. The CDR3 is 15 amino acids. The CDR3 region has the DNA TGTGCCAGCAGTTACCGCGGACAGGACTCCTACGAGCAGTACTTC. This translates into CASSYRGQDSYEQYF.

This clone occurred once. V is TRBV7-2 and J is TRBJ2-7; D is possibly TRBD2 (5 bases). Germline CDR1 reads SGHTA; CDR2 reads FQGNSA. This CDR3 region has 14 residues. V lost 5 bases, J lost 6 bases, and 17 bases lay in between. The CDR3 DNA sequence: TGTGCCAGCAGCCCAGCCGTGAGGGTCGGCGAGCAGTACTTC. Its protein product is CASSPAVRVGEQYF. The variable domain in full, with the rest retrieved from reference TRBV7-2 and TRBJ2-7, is GAGVSQSPSNKVTEKGKDVELRCDPISGHTALYWYRQSLGQGLEFLIYFQGNSAPDKSGLPSDRFSAERTGGSVSTLTIQRTQQEDSAVYLCASSPAVRVGEQYFGPGTRLTVT.

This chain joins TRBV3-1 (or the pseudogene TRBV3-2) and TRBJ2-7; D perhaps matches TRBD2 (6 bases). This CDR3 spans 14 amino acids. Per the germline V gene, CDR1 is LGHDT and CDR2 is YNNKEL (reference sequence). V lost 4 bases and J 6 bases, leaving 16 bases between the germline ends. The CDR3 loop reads CASSPTRGVGEQYF. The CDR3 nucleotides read TGTGCCAGCAGCCCGACTAGGGGAGTAGGCGAGCAGTACTTC.

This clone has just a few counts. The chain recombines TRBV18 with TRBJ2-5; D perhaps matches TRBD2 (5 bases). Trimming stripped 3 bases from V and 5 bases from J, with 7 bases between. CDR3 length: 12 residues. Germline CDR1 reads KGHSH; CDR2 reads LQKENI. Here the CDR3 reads CASSPGAETQYF. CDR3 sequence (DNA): TGTGCCAGCTCACCGGGAGCGGAGACCCAGTACTTC.

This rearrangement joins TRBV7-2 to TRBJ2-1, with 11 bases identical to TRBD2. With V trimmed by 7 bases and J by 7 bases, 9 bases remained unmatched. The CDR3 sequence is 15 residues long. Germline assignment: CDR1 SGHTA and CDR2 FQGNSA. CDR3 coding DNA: TGTGCCAGCACCCCTGGGTCTAGCGGGAGGAATGAGCAGTTCTTC. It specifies CASTPGSSGRNEQFF.

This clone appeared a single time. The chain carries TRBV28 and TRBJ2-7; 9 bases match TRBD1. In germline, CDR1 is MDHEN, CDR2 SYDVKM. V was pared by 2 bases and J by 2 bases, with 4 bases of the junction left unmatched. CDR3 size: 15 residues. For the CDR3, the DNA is TGTGCCAGCAGTTTACCCGGGACAGGGCCCTACGAGCAGTACTTC. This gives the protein CASSLPGTGPYEQYF.

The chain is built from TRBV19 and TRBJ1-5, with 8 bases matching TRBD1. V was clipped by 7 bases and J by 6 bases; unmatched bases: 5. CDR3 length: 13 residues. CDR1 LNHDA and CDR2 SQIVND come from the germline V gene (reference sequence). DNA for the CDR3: TGTGCCAGTATTTCAGGGGGCGGTCAGCCCCAGCATTTT. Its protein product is CASISGGGQPQHF.

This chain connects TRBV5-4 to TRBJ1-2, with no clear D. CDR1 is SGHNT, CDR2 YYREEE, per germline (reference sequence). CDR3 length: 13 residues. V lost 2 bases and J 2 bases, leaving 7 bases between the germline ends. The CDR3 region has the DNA TGTGCCAGCAGCTTTCCGGGGAACTATGGCTACACCTTC. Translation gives CASSFPGNYGYTF. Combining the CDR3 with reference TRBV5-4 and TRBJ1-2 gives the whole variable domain ETGVTQSPTHLIKTRGQQVTLRCSSQSGHNTVSWYQQALGQGPQFIFQYYREEENGRGNFPPRFSGLQFPNYSSELNVNALELDDSALYLCASSFPGNYGYTFGSGTRLTVV.

Here the CDR3 reads CASSPRRESYNEQFF. The CDR3 coding sequence is TGTGCCAGCTCACCACGACGGGAGTCCTACAATGAGCAGTTCTTC. This rearrangement joins TRBV18 to TRBJ2-1; TRBD2 might be the D (6 bases). The CDR3 is 15 residues long. Germline V CDR1 and CDR2: KGHSH, LQKENI. Trimming cost V 1 base and J 1 base, with 8 bases left between them.

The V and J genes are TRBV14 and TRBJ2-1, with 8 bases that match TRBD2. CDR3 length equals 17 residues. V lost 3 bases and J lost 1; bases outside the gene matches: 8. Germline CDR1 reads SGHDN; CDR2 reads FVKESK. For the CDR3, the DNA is TGTGCCAGCAGCCAGGGATCGGGAGGGCCTTCCTACAATGAGCAGTTCTTC. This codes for CASSQGSGGPSYNEQFF.

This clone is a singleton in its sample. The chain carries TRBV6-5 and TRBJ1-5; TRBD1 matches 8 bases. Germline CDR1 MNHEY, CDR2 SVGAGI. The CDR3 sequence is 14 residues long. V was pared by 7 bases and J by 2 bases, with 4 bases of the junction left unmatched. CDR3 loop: CASKQQGGNQPQHF. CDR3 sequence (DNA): TGTGCCAGCAAACAACAGGGGGGCAATCAGCCCCAGCATTTT.